The 32 T cell receptor beta chains given below trace back to one sample, sequenced in a study of CD4 and CD8 cells across lung adenocarcinoma regions. MiXCR was run by TCRdb on the PCR reads, yielding one entry per CDR3 protein. Among tens of thousands of distinct CDR3 sequences listed, around 52% were seen once. The specimen was CD4+ T cells from the center of a lung tumor. These TCRs come from a male donor with lung adenocarcinoma. The CD4 and CD8 labels of this study may be unreliable.

The genes are TRBV12-3 or TRBV12-4 and TRBJ2-1, with 14 bases aligning to TRBD2. V trimming: 1 base; J trimming: 7 bases; junction bases outside the gene matches: 3. The CDR3 contains 16 residues. For the CDR3, the DNA is TGTGCCAGCAGTTTAGGACTAGCGGGAGGGCCAAATGAGCAGTTCTTC. It encodes CASSLGLAGGPNEQFF.

Note on this clonotype: Sequence at one end of the junction differs from germline and may be a read error. This chain uses TRBV10-1 with TRBJ2-4; perhaps D is TRBD1 or TRBD2 (6 bases each). The CDR3 totals 15 residues. Germline V gene data show CDR1 as WNHNN and CDR2 as SYGVQD (reference sequence). CDR3 coding DNA: TGCGCCAGCGGTGAGGGGGGACGAGCCAAAAACATTCAGTATTTC. Its protein is CASGEGGRAKNIQYF.

The J gene is TRBJ2-5, the V gene TRBV12-3 or TRBV12-4; perhaps TRBD1 as D (5 bases). Trimming pared 1 base from V and 2 bases from J, leaving 5 bases between. This CDR3 comprises 13 residues. This CDR3 is CASSLGQQETQYF. The CDR3 DNA reads as TGTGCCAGCAGTTTAGGACAGCAAGAGACCCAGTACTTC.

A word on this clonotype: At one end the junction does not follow the germline gene, possibly because of a read error. The rearrangement joins TRBV27 to TRBJ2-3; 8 positions match TRBD2. This CDR3 comprises 15 residues. Germline V gene lookup returns CDR1 MNHEY and CDR2 SMNVEV (reference sequence). The CDR3 bases are TGTGCCCGCAGTCTCGAGGCGGGGGGCTCCAATAAGCAGTATTTT. Its translation is CARSLEAGGSNKQYF.

The chain carries TRBV10-1 and TRBJ2-3; 8 bases align to TRBD2. The germline gives CDR1 WNHNN, CDR2 SYGVQD (reference sequence). CDR3 length equals 17 residues. V lost 4 bases, J lost 5 bases, and 14 bases stayed unmatched. CDR3 residues: CASSGAAGVREKDTQYF. DNA of the CDR3: TGCGCCAGCAGTGGGGCAGCGGGAGTGAGAGAGAAAGATACGCAGTATTTT.

V gene TRBV6-5 combines with J gene TRBJ2-2, with D hard to call. Between the trimmed V and J ends, which lost 6 bases and 16 bases, there was a span of 27 bases. The CDR3 loop spans 15 amino acids. Per the germline V gene, CDR1 is MNHEY and CDR2 is SVGAGI. The CDR3 region has the DNA TGTGCCAGCAGACTCCAGTCCGGAATTCCCGATACGCAGTTTTTT. This gives the protein CASRLQSGIPDTQFF.

In the case of this clonotype: Germline and junction disagree at one end, which may indicate a read error. The genes are TRBV7-3 and TRBJ2-3; perhaps TRBD2 as D (7 bases). The V gene's germline CDR1 is SGHTA and CDR2 FQGTGA. This CDR3 is built from 17 residues. Here the CDR3 reads CASSLGGGGRETETQYF. The CDR3 DNA follows: TGTGCCAGCAGCTTGGGGGGCGGGGGACGAGAGACAGAGACGCAGTATTTT.

This clonotype appeared a few times. The CDR3 DNA reads as TGTGCCACCAGCACTGGACCGTACAATGAGCAGTTCTTC. It translates to CATSTGPYNEQFF. The J gene is TRBJ2-1, the V gene TRBV15; the D is unclear. Trimming removed 4 bases at V and 4 bases at J, with 8 bases between. Germline assignment: CDR1 LNHNV and CDR2 YYDKDF (reference sequence). This CDR3 comprises 13 residues.

This clonotype came up a few times. The chain couples TRBV12-3 or TRBV12-4 to TRBJ2-1; D possibly corresponds to TRBD2 (6 bases). The assigned J gene may be wrong: the sequence end matches TRBJ2-7 better. CDR3 size: 12 residues. CDR3 in amino acids: CASSFGGNEQYF. CDR3 DNA sequence: TGTGCCAGCAGTTTTGGCGGGAACGAGCAGTACTTC.

The rearrangement links TRBV6-1 to TRBJ2-5, with D hard to call. The length of the CDR3 is 16 residues. CDR1 is MNHNS, CDR2 SASEGT, per germline. V dropped 2 bases and J dropped 4 bases, with 17 bases sitting between them. CDR3 DNA sequence: TGTGCCAGCAGTGAACCATTAGTAGTTCTAGTAGAGACCCAGTACTTC. Residues: CASSEPLVVLVETQYF.

This clonotype was seen ten or more times. This sequence joins TRBV12-5 and TRBJ2-1, with D hard to call. From germline, CDR1 is LGHNT and CDR2 FRNRAP. Deletions cut 1 base from V and 5 bases from J, with 3 bases between. The CDR3 totals 12 residues. CDR3 residues: CASGLGHNEQFF. Here the CDR3 DNA reads TGTGCTAGTGGTTTGGGACACAATGAGCAGTTCTTC.

This clonotype has ten or more counts. The chain combines TRBV7-2 with TRBJ2-5; TRBD2 is a possible D gene (5 bases). CDR1 and CDR2 from the germline V gene are SGHTA and FQGNSA. The germline V and J ends were trimmed by 2 bases and 11 bases, with 15 bases remaining between them. The CDR3 is made up of 13 amino acids. The CDR3 region is CASSLLIVREQYF. The CDR3 bases are TGTGCCAGCAGCTTACTTATTGTGAGGGAGCAGTACTTC.

This clonotype has just a few counts. The rearrangement joins TRBV25-1 to TRBJ2-2; D is uncertain. Germline loops: CDR1 MGHDK, CDR2 SYGVNS. The CDR3 is made up of 14 amino acids. V lost 0 bases to trimming and J lost 4 bases, with 6 bases between them. The CDR3 coding sequence is TGTGCCAGCAGTGAATACGCAGCCACCGGGGAGCTGTTTTTT. It yields the protein CASSEYAATGELFF.

With respect to this clonotype: The junction differs from germline at one of its ends, possibly a read error. The CDR3 DNA follows: TGCGCCAGGGGTCTAGGGGGGCGACGCCCAGAGACGCAGTATTTT. This codes for CARGLGGRRPETQYF. The rearrangement joins TRBV10-2 to TRBJ2-3; D is perhaps TRBD1 or TRBD2 (6 bases each). The germline V gene has CDR1 WSHSY and CDR2 SAAADI. The CDR3 has 15 amino acids.

This clonotype was found a few times. The rearrangement joins TRBV10-3 to TRBJ2-1, with 9 bases aligning to TRBD2. The CDR3 has 15 amino acids. V was pared by 6 bases and J by 8 bases, with 11 bases of the junction left unmatched. Germline CDR1 is ENHRY and CDR2 is SYGVKD. DNA of the CDR3: TGTGCCATCAGAGACGCGGGCGGGAGGGCCTATGAGCAGTTCTTC. It specifies CAIRDAGGRAYEQFF.

The chain couples TRBV27 to TRBJ2-5, with D tentatively TRBD2 (6 bases). Trimming removed 6 bases from V and 2 bases from J, with 22 bases in between. Germline V gene data show CDR1 as MNHEY and CDR2 as SMNVEV (reference sequence). The CDR3 loop spans 17 amino acids. The CDR3 DNA reads as TGTGCCAGCAGACGGGACTTTCTGCGCGGCCCGCAAGAGACCCAGTACTTC. It translates to CASRRDFLRGPQETQYF.

The rearrangement joins TRBV6-5 to TRBJ2-3; TRBD2 matches at 9 bases. Germline values: CDR1 MNHEY, CDR2 SVGAGI. This CDR3 region has 16 residues. J gave up 14 bases and V 3 bases, and 18 bases lay outside the gene matches. CDR3 sequence: CASSYQLAGFTDALYF. In nucleotides, the CDR3 is TGTGCCAGCAGTTATCAGCTAGCGGGGTTTACAGATGCGCTGTATTTT.

The CDR3 DNA reads as TGTGCCAGCAGCTTACGAGAAGCCGGGGAGCTGTTTTTT. It codes for CASSLREAGELFF. This rearrangement joins TRBV11-1 to TRBJ2-2; D ambiguous. CDR3 length: 13 amino acids. The germline gives CDR1 SGHAT, CDR2 FQDESV (reference sequence). Deletions cut 2 bases from V and 6 bases from J, with 7 bases between.

Details on this clonotype: The junction and the germline gene differ at one end; a read error may be behind it. The rearrangement links TRBV11-3 to TRBJ2-2, with D perhaps matching TRBD1 or TRBD2 (7 bases each). The CDR3 has 16 residues. The germline gives CDR1 SGHNT, CDR2 YENEEA. The CDR3 loop is CASSQGEGWDTGELYF. The CDR3 region has the DNA TGTGCCAGCAGCCAGGGGGAGGGTTGGGACACCGGGGAGCTGTACTTT.

Notes on this clonotype: A junction boundary mismatches the germline segment, possibly from a read error. This sequence joins TRBV10-3 and TRBJ2-3; no firm D call. Germline V lookup: CDR1 ENHRY, CDR2 SYGVKD. CDR3 length: 15 amino acids. The CDR3 loop is CAPCYQAASTETQYF. DNA of the CDR3: TGTGCCCCCTGCTACCAGGCTGCGAGCACAGAGACGCAGTATTTT.

This clonotype was observed a few times. This chain joins TRBV7-6 and TRBJ1-5; D not resolved. The CDR3 contains 13 residues. CDR1 is SGHVS and CDR2 is FNYEAQ in the germline V gene. Trimming cost V 1 base and J 1 base, with 2 bases left between them. The CDR3 coding sequence is TGTGCCAGCAGCTTAGACAGCAATCAGCCCCAGCATTTT. This codes for CASSLDSNQPQHF.

In its sample, this clonotype was seen a few times. The rearrangement joins TRBV11-2 to TRBJ2-3; D remains unclear. Trimming removed 2 bases at V and 4 bases at J, with 7 bases between. This CDR3 has 13 residues. Germline-derived CDR1 and CDR2 are SGHAT and FQNNGV. DNA of the CDR3: TGTGCCAGCAGCTTATCATTCTCAGATACGCAGTATTTT. Its translation: CASSLSFSDTQYF.

V is TRBV6-1 and J is TRBJ1-2; D may be TRBD1 (6 bases). The CDR3 sequence is 14 residues long. Germline CDR1 reads MNHNS; CDR2 reads SASEGT. V was shortened by 6 bases and J by 4 bases, with 15 bases between the two germline ends. The CDR3 region is CASSPRTDFYGYTF. Here the CDR3 DNA reads TGTGCCAGCAGCCCCAGGACAGATTTCTATGGCTACACCTTC.

The chain joins TRBV27 to TRBJ2-3; D gene ambiguous. Germline CDR1 is MNHEY and CDR2 is SMNVEV (reference sequence). This CDR3 has 13 residues. V lost 5 bases to trimming and J lost 3 bases, with 9 bases between them. CDR3 coding DNA: TGTGCCAGCAGTCCGACCAGGACAGATACGCAGTATTTT. Protein product: CASSPTRTDTQYF.

This clonotype came up once. The rearrangement joins TRBV6-1 to TRBJ2-3; D possibly matches TRBD1 or TRBD2 (6 bases each). The DNA end is more similar to TRBJ2-5, so the J call may be wrong. The CDR3 has 15 amino acids. Germline lookup yields CDR1 MNHNS and CDR2 SASEGT. The CDR3 protein is CARGLGGRDQDIQYF. CDR3 DNA: TGTGCCAGGGGGCTCGGGGGCCGTGACCAAGACATCCAGTACTTC.

This clonotype was seen a few times. The chain carries TRBV6-1 and TRBJ2-1, with D perhaps TRBD2 (6 bases). Trimming pared 4 bases from V and 8 bases from J, leaving 12 bases between. CDR1 is MNHNS, CDR2 SASEGT, per germline. The CDR3 is 13 residues long. The CDR3 reads CASSGTTFHEQFF. The DNA for the CDR3 is TGTGCCAGCAGTGGGACTACTTTCCATGAGCAGTTCTTC.

The chain employs TRBV6-1 and TRBJ2-4; D gene ambiguous. The CDR3 runs to 17 residues. CDR1 is MNHNS, CDR2 SASEGT, per germline. V was cut by 5 bases and J by 13 bases, with 30 bases left in between. In DNA, the CDR3 is TGTGCCAGCAGTAGAGACCCCACGGGCGGAGCCAAAGACACGCAGTACTTC. As protein: CASSRDPTGGAKDTQYF.

This chain links TRBV6-1 with TRBJ2-5; 7 bases match TRBD2. Germline CDR1 is MNHNS and CDR2 is SASEGT. J was trimmed by 11 bases and V by 6 bases; bases with no gene match: 21. The CDR3 spans 16 residues. The DNA of the CDR3 is TGTGCCAGCAGCGAGCCTTCGGGGGAGGGAGCCGAGGAGCAGTACTTC. It codes for CASSEPSGEGAEEQYF.

This clonotype was observed a few times. The rearrangement joins TRBV10-1 to TRBJ2-7; TRBD1 is a possible D gene (7 bases). CDR3 length: 13 amino acids. Germline V gene data show CDR1 as WNHNN and CDR2 as SYGVQD (reference sequence). V shed 4 bases and J shed 4 bases, with 11 bases lying between them. The CDR3, as DNA: TGCGCCAGCAGTGGCAGGGGGGATTACGAGCAGTACTTC. The encoded protein is CASSGRGDYEQYF.

This sequence joins TRBV6-5 and TRBJ2-5; 8 bases map to TRBD1. The J call may be in error: the DNA end matches TRBJ2-7 better. Germline values: CDR1 MNHEY, CDR2 SVGAGI. The length of the CDR3 is 15 residues. In DNA form, the CDR3 reads TGTGCCAGCAGATTAACCGGGACAGGCCCCTACGAGCAGTACTTC. Amino acids: CASRLTGTGPYEQYF.

The sample holds many counts of this clonotype. The chain recombines TRBV27 with TRBJ2-1; the D is unclear. Germline CDR1 reads MNHEY; CDR2 reads SMNVEV (reference sequence). The CDR3 sequence is 12 residues long. V was clipped by 3 bases and J by 10 bases, with 10 bases between them. CDR3 sequence (DNA): TGTGCCAGCAGTTTTAGCCGTGTGGAGCAGTTCTTC. Translating it yields CASSFSRVEQFF.

The chain combines TRBV6-1 with TRBJ1-2; D unclear. The CDR3 consists of 15 residues. Germline V gene data show CDR1 as MNHNS and CDR2 as SASEGT. The V end was cut by 1 base, the J end by 4 bases, with 13 bases between. This CDR3 is CASSEGAGGAYGYTF. The DNA for the CDR3 is TGTGCCAGCAGTGAAGGGGCAGGCGGTGCCTATGGCTACACCTTC.